This T cell receptor (beta chain) was sequenced during a study of blood T cell repertoires in COVID-19. Looking at the study overall: T cells, B-cell-depleted T cells, or PBMCs provided the cDNA or gDNA that served as material.

Under the authors' procedure: Amplified reference gene primers provided the basis for estimating nucleated cell counts. TCRdb's table, derived via immunoSEQ multiplex PCR, lists solely in-frame clones and lacks some. That table gives V, J and clone size, and the DNA gave D and trimming. The sample lists around 75,000 clones, around 89% occurring once. CDR3 length: 15 residues. V dropped 6 bases and J dropped 2; count of bases not matched to a gene: 3. Germline V gene sequence: CDR1 MNHEY, CDR2 SVGAGI. The TCR originated in a man over 45 with acute or convalescent COVID-19. V gene TRBV6-5 combines with J gene TRBJ2-1, with TRBD1 identical over 11 bases. Sequenced sample: peripheral blood. CDR3 amino acids: CASREDRGPYNEQFF. The CDR3 bases are TGTGCCAGCAGGGAGGACAGGGGGCCCTACAATGAGCAGTTCTTC.